This record covers a single TCR beta chain. Trimming cost V 2 bases and J 5 bases, with 12 bases left between them. In germline, CDR1 is SGHTA, CDR2 FQGTGA. The CDR3 has 15 residues. This record comes from a study of tumor T cells in aggressive B-cell lymphoma. Only in-frame clones appear in the TCRdb table, and some are missing; sequencing was by immunoSEQ multiplex PCR. The sample shows more than 3,000 clones, around 85% of them seen only once. The receptor was isolated from an adult with diffuse large B cell lymphoma. The sample comprised tumor tissue. The gene calls are TRBV7-3 and TRBJ2-2, with a weak D call TRBD1 (6 bases). CDR3 amino acids: CASSLRGGGTGELFF. The CDR3, as DNA: TGTGCCAGCAGCTTACGAGGGGGTGGGACCGGGGAGCTGTTTTTT.